These 16 T cell receptor beta chains share one sample of origin, sequenced in a study of T cell repertoires in cytomegalovirus infection. What these receptors recognize is not known. Using its own MiXCR run on the reads, TCRdb lists one record per CDR3 protein. The data hold 700,000 to 850,000 distinct CDR3 sequences, with 32% observed a single time. This sample comprised cultured CD8+ T cells from PBMCs, obtained from culture after CMV antigen stimulation. The origin of the receptors is a human donor in good health (CMV status not recorded). Some clones in this sample may be carry-over from other donors' samples.

There are many counts of this clonotype. This chain connects TRBV7-6 to TRBJ2-5, with TRBD2 identical over 9 bases. This CDR3 contains 18 residues. V was pared by 2 bases and J by 0 bases, with 10 bases of the junction left unmatched. Germline V gene data show CDR1 as SGHVS and CDR2 as FNYEAQ. The CDR3 sequence: CASSLTLSSGAYQETQYF. Here the CDR3 DNA reads TGTGCCAGCAGCTTAACCTTATCTAGCGGGGCTTACCAAGAGACCCAGTACTTC.

The chain recombines TRBV10-3 with TRBJ2-5; D is undetermined. The CDR3 covers 16 residues. V was pared by 2 bases and J by 1 base, with 14 bases between. Germline V gene data show CDR1 as ENHRY and CDR2 as SYGVKD. Here the CDR3 DNA reads TGTGCCATCAGTGAGATTGGGATGACCCTCCAAGAGACCCAGTACTTC. It translates to CAISEIGMTLQETQYF.

The gene calls are TRBV19 and TRBJ2-3; D may be TRBD2 (6 bases). Trimming left V 3 bases short and J 2 bases short, with 21 bases between. Germline CDR1 LNHDA, CDR2 SQIVND (reference sequence). This CDR3 contains 18 residues. CDR3 region: CASSIQFLRGFYTDTQYF. As DNA, the CDR3 is TGTGCCAGTAGTATCCAATTTTTGCGGGGCTTTTACACAGATACGCAGTATTTT.

As for this clonotype: A much larger clone lies a single base off, so this may be a read error. The chain recombines TRBV7-4 with TRBJ2-2; TRBD1 or TRBD2 may be the D gene (5 bases each). CDR3 length: 15 amino acids. Germline V gene data show CDR1 as SGHVT and CDR2 as SQSDAQ. CDR3 in DNA: TGTACCAGCAGCTTGTGGGACGCTTACACCGGGGAGCTGTTTTTT. Translated, it gives CTSSLWDAYTGELFF.

This chain connects TRBV10-3 to TRBJ1-2; D is ambiguous. Trimming removed 8 bases at V and 2 bases at J, with 12 bases between. The CDR3 sequence is 13 residues long. From germline, CDR1 is ENHRY and CDR2 SYGVKD. The CDR3 loop is CAILAGANYGYTF. CDR3 DNA sequence: TGTGCCATCCTCGCGGGTGCAAACTATGGCTACACCTTC.

V and J are TRBV15 and TRBJ2-5, with a weak D call TRBD1 (6 bases). The CDR3 has 13 amino acids. Trimming took off 5 bases at V and 5 bases at J, with 12 bases between the two ends. CDR1 is LNHNV, CDR2 YYDKDF, per germline (reference sequence). As DNA, the CDR3 is TGTGCCACCAGCCAGGGGCTCGGGGAGACCCAGTACTTC. Translation: CATSQGLGETQYF.

This clonotype was recorded once. The V call is TRBV4-1, the J call TRBJ1-1; 7 nucleotides align to TRBD1. The J segment lost 3 bases and the V segment lost 5 bases, leaving 12 bases of the junction unmatched. Germline V CDR1 and CDR2: MGHRA, YSYEKL. The CDR3 is made up of 16 amino acids. For the CDR3, the DNA is TGCGCCAGCAGCGCCCACGGGGGCAGGGGGGACACTGAAGCTTTCTTT. Translation: CASSAHGGRGDTEAFF.

This clonotype was counted only a few times. This chain links TRBV15 with TRBJ1-1; possibly TRBD1 for D (5 bases). The CDR3 runs 12 residues. V lost 3 bases, J lost 6 bases, and 8 bases lay in between. The germline V gene encodes CDR1 LNHNV and CDR2 YYDKDF (reference sequence). The CDR3 loop is CATSSRGAEAFF. The DNA of the CDR3 is TGTGCCACCAGCAGCCGGGGGGCTGAAGCTTTCTTT. The variable domain in full, with the rest retrieved from reference TRBV15 and TRBJ1-1, is DAMVIQNPRYQVTQFGKPVTLSCSQTLNHNVMYWYQQKSSQAPKLLFHYYDKDFNNEADTPDNFQSRRPNTSFCFLDIRSPGLGDTAMYLCATSSRGAEAFFGQGTRLTVV.

This clonotype was observed a few times. This sequence joins TRBV7-9 and TRBJ1-2, with 8 bases aligning to TRBD1. Germline lookup yields CDR1 SEHNR and CDR2 FQNEAQ (reference sequence). This CDR3 region has 16 residues. After removal of 5 bases from V and 4 bases from J, the junction contained 12 bases not matched to a gene. Here the CDR3 reads CASSPPVGTGAYGYTF. Here the CDR3 DNA reads TGTGCCAGCAGCCCCCCGGTAGGGACAGGAGCCTATGGCTACACCTTC.

This clonotype was seen just once. The V call is TRBV20-1, the J call TRBJ2-1; unclear D gene. The CDR3 loop spans 11 amino acids. V lost 6 bases to trimming and J lost 8 bases, with 11 bases between them. Germline V CDR1 and CDR2: DFQATT, SNEGSKA (reference sequence). The CDR3, as DNA: TGCAGTGCCTGGTATGGTCATGAGCAGTTCTTC. Its translation is CSAWYGHEQFF.

DNA for the CDR3: TGTGCCAGCAGCCCGACTAGCGGGGGGTTATCGACCGGGGAGCTGTTTTTT. Translation gives CASSPTSGGLSTGELFF. V is TRBV7-9 and J is TRBJ2-2; the match to TRBD2 covers 13 bases. V dropped 5 bases and J dropped 5; count of bases not matched to a gene: 8. Germline CDR1 and CDR2: SEHNR and FQNEAQ (reference sequence). This CDR3 has 17 amino acids.

The J gene is TRBJ1-2, the V gene TRBV25-1; tentative D call: TRBD1 (6 bases). The CDR3 is 14 residues long. CDR1 is MGHDK and CDR2 is SYGVNS in the germline V gene. Trimming took 6 bases from V and 3 from J, leaving 14 bases between them. CDR3 coding DNA: TGTGCCAGCAGACCGACAGGCCCTGACTATGGCTACACCTTC. Translated, it gives CASRPTGPDYGYTF.

This clonotype was picked up a small number of times. CDR3 protein: CASSEEGSSYNSPLHF. CDR3 coding DNA: TGTGCCAGCAGTGAAGAGGGGAGCTCCTATAATTCACCCCTCCACTTT. The genes are TRBV6-1 and TRBJ1-6; TRBD1 might be the D (5 bases). V gave up 1 base and J gave up 0 bases, with 7 bases separating them. The V gene's germline CDR1 is MNHNS and CDR2 SASEGT. This CDR3 region has 16 residues.

The gene calls are TRBV7-6 and TRBJ2-2, with 13 bases lining up with TRBD2. The CDR3 totals 17 residues. Germline loops: CDR1 SGHVS, CDR2 FNYEAQ. V shed 6 bases, J shed 7 bases, and the junction held 11 bases outside the gene matches. The CDR3 here is CASSPLLAGGPVGELFF. The CDR3 bases are TGTGCCAGCAGTCCGTTACTAGCGGGGGGGCCTGTCGGGGAGCTGTTTTTT.

The rearrangement joins TRBV27 to TRBJ1-1; D unresolved. Trimming pared 6 bases from V and 4 bases from J, leaving 15 bases between. CDR1 and CDR2 from the germline V gene are MNHEY and SMNVEV (reference sequence). The CDR3 is 14 residues long. The CDR3 is CASSGYDLGTEAFF. The CDR3 nucleotides are TGTGCCAGCAGCGGGTACGACCTGGGCACTGAAGCTTTCTTT.

This clonotype was counted at least ten times. The rearrangement links TRBV4-1 to TRBJ2-5, with a possible D match to TRBD2 (6 bases). The CDR3 loop spans 13 amino acids. V gave up 1 base and J gave up 4 bases, with 7 bases separating them. CDR1 is MGHRA and CDR2 is YSYEKL in the germline V gene. For the CDR3, the DNA is TGCGCCAGCAGCCAAGTCGGGAGAGAGACCCAGTACTTC. This translates into CASSQVGRETQYF.